A single sample is the source of the 25 T cell receptor beta chains below, sequenced in a study of cytomegalovirus exposure and HLA in healthy donors. In the PCR, 60 Vbeta and 13 Jbeta primers were used. Assay used: immunoSEQ multiplex PCR; TCRdb lists only in-frame clones, some missing. The data hold 100,000 to 150,000 clones, with around 75% observed a single time. The sample was PBMCs. All receptors derive from a woman between 40 and 50 years old in good health and CMV-seropositive.

A few counts support this clone. The chain links TRBV19 to TRBJ1-2, with D perhaps matching TRBD1 (6 bases). The V gene lost 2 bases and the J gene lost 4 bases, with 20 bases spanning the gap. In germline, CDR1 is LNHDA, CDR2 SQIVND (reference sequence). The CDR3 totals 17 residues. As DNA, the CDR3 is TGTGCCAGTAGTATATCAGGGGCTAGTGGCTGGGGCTATGGCTACACCTTC. This sequence encodes CASSISGASGWGYGYTF.

J is TRBJ1-3 and V is TRBV29-1; D not resolved. Trimming took 8 bases from V and 1 from J, leaving 6 bases between them. Germline CDR1 is SQVTM and CDR2 is ANQGSEA. This CDR3 is 11 amino acids long. CDR3 sequence reads: CSMRSGNTIYF. The CDR3 bases are TGCAGCATGAGGTCTGGAAACACCATATATTTT.

This clone was detected a few times. V gene TRBV7-2 combines with J gene TRBJ2-7; possibly TRBD2 for D (5 bases). The germline gives CDR1 SGHTA, CDR2 FQGNSA. The V and J ends lost 2 bases and 0 bases respectively, with 8 bases between them. The CDR3 covers 14 residues. The CDR3 reads CASSLREFSYEQYF. CDR3 nucleotide sequence: TGTGCCAGCAGCTTACGGGAATTCTCCTACGAGCAGTACTTC.

This rearrangement joins TRBV30 to TRBJ1-1, with 9 positions matching TRBD1. This CDR3 contains 16 residues. Germline CDR1 reads GTSNPN; CDR2 reads SVGIG (reference sequence). The V gene end was trimmed by 1 base and the J gene end by 4 bases; junction bases not matched to a gene: 10. The CDR3 DNA follows: TGTGCCTGGAGTGCCGCCGGGACAGGGTTCGGCACTGAAGCTTTCTTT. Its protein product is CAWSAAGTGFGTEAFF.

The rearrangement links TRBV5-1 to TRBJ2-1; D unclear. Per germline, CDR1 SGHRS and CDR2 YFSETQ. Between the trimmed V and J ends, which lost 1 base and 0 bases, there was a span of 11 bases. The CDR3 contains 16 residues. The CDR3 DNA is TGCGCCAGCAGCTTGTTTCTAGGCAGCTCCTACAATGAGCAGTTCTTC. Encoded protein: CASSLFLGSSYNEQFF.

By sample share, this clone is medium-sized. The CDR3 DNA sequence: TGTGCCAGCACTTTAGCGGGGGGGCACACAGATACGCAGTATTTT. Protein sequence: CASTLAGGHTDTQYF. The chain links TRBV6-1 to TRBJ2-3, with 11 bases that match TRBD2. The germline CDR1 and CDR2 sequences are MNHNS and SASEGT. The V gene end was trimmed by 7 bases and the J gene end by 2 bases; junction bases not matched to a gene: 5. The CDR3 length is 15 residues.

The chain joins TRBV19 to TRBJ1-5; a possible D gene is TRBD1 (5 bases). Trimming took 7 bases from V and 3 from J, leaving 10 bases between them. CDR3 length: 13 amino acids. Per germline, CDR1 LNHDA and CDR2 SQIVND (reference sequence). CDR3: CASKDTHNQPQHF. The CDR3 nucleotides are TGTGCCAGTAAGGACACCCACAATCAGCCCCAGCATTTT.

The rearrangement joins TRBV9 to TRBJ1-2, with D uncertain. This CDR3 comprises 14 residues. The germline CDR1 and CDR2 sequences are SGDLS and YYNGEE. V dropped 6 bases and J dropped 6 bases, with 18 bases sitting between them. The CDR3 coding sequence is TGTGCCAGCAACCCGGGAGTGGCAGGCCATGGCTACACCTTC. Encoded protein: CASNPGVAGHGYTF.

The chain is built from TRBV4-2 and TRBJ2-1; 8 bases are a match to TRBD2. The CDR3 has 17 amino acids. The ends lost 0 bases at V and 6 bases at J; junction bases unmatched: 10. Germline CDR1 LGHNA, CDR2 YNFKEQ. CDR3 amino acids: CASSQERAGGFSNEQFF. The CDR3 nucleotides are TGTGCCAGCAGCCAAGAACGTGCGGGGGGTTTCAGCAATGAGCAGTTCTTC.

The chain joins TRBV6-1 to TRBJ2-1, with a possible D match to TRBD1 (5 bases). The CDR3 loop spans 14 amino acids. Per the germline V gene, CDR1 is MNHNS and CDR2 is SASEGT. V was trimmed by 7 bases and J by 6 bases, leaving 16 bases between them. CDR3 sequence: CASIGARAFNEQFF. The CDR3 nucleotides are TGTGCCAGCATTGGTGCCAGGGCCTTCAATGAGCAGTTCTTC.

V usage is TRBV28 and J usage is TRBJ1-1; 7 bases are a match to TRBD1. Germline loops: CDR1 MDHEN, CDR2 SYDVKM. The CDR3 consists of 13 residues. Trimming removed 7 bases from V and 6 bases from J; junction bases left unmatched: 8. The CDR3, as DNA: TGTGCCAGCAACCGGCAGGGGGTCCCTGAAGCTTTCTTT. The encoded protein is CASNRQGVPEAFF.

This sequence joins TRBV9 and TRBJ2-2, with 7 bases matching TRBD2. V lost 4 bases and J lost 5; bases outside the gene matches: 8. Germline CDR1 reads SGDLS; CDR2 reads YYNGEE. There are 15 residues in the CDR3. CDR3 coding DNA: TGTGCCAGCAGCCCCCGACTAGCCGGGACCGGGGAGCTGTTTTTT. Protein product: CASSPRLAGTGELFF.

The chain joins TRBV11-2 to TRBJ1-2; TRBD1 agrees at 9 bases. The V and J ends lost 4 bases and 6 bases, in that order; junction bases with no gene match: 12. CDR1 and CDR2 from the germline V gene are SGHAT and FQNNGV. The CDR3 sequence is 16 residues long. DNA of the CDR3: TGTGCCAGCAGCTCCCAAGAAACCCGGACAGGGGATGGCTACACCTTC. Protein sequence: CASSSQETRTGDGYTF.

The rearrangement links TRBV28 to TRBJ1-5; D remains ambiguous. This CDR3 region has 17 residues. In germline, CDR1 is MDHEN, CDR2 SYDVKM. Trimming took off 8 bases at V and 6 bases at J, with 26 bases between the two ends. The CDR3 reads CASVMPRGDIVSQPQHF. Here the CDR3 DNA reads TGTGCCAGCGTTATGCCACGGGGTGATATAGTGAGTCAGCCCCAGCATTTT.

V usage is TRBV14 and J usage is TRBJ2-1; D unresolved. The CDR3 is 15 residues long. V gave up 2 bases and J gave up 4 bases, with 12 bases separating them. Germline V gene lookup returns CDR1 SGHDN and CDR2 FVKESK. CDR3 sequence: CASSQPMVQYNEQFF. CDR3 bases: TGTGCCAGCAGCCAACCTATGGTGCAATACAATGAGCAGTTCTTC.

J is TRBJ2-3 and V is TRBV30; weak D call: TRBD1 (6 bases). Per germline, CDR1 GTSNPN and CDR2 SVGIG (reference sequence). With 2 bases removed from V and 4 bases from J, the gap between germline ends came to 10 bases. This CDR3 has 13 amino acids. The CDR3 region has the DNA TGTGCCTGGAGTTTACAGGGCGCAGATACGCAGTATTTT. Its translation is CAWSLQGADTQYF.

The chain couples TRBV10-3 to TRBJ2-7; TRBD2 matches at 15 bases. Trimming removed 4 bases from V and 5 bases from J; junction bases left unmatched: 6. Germline-derived CDR1 and CDR2 are ENHRY and SYGVKD. The CDR3 is 16 amino acids. The CDR3 here is CAISVGLAGGPNEQYF. The CDR3 DNA sequence: TGTGCCATCAGTGTCGGACTAGCGGGAGGGCCCAACGAGCAGTACTTC.

This chain joins TRBV28 and TRBJ1-2; D may be TRBD1 (5 bases). CDR3 size: 14 residues. V lost 6 bases, J lost 7 bases, and 18 bases lay in between. Germline V CDR1 and CDR2: MDHEN, SYDVKM. The CDR3 coding sequence is TGTGCCAGCAGCGTCCACCCCAGGGAAAGTGGCTACACCTTC. Its protein is CASSVHPRESGYTF.

The J gene is TRBJ2-7, the V gene TRBV30; TRBD1 is a possible D gene (7 bases). The V gene lost 3 bases and the J gene lost 11 bases, with 17 bases spanning the gap. Germline CDR1 and CDR2: GTSNPN and SVGIG (reference sequence). This CDR3 comprises 12 residues. The CDR3 bases are TGTGCCTGGAGCCCAGGGGGGCTAGGGAAGTACTTC. It yields the protein CAWSPGGLGKYF.

This clone has more than one count but fewer than ten. The chain couples TRBV6-1 to TRBJ1-6; D is ambiguous. The CDR3 length is 12 residues. The V gene lost 0 bases and the J gene lost 13 bases, with 7 bases spanning the gap. Germline lookup yields CDR1 MNHNS and CDR2 SASEGT. The CDR3 spells CASSEAWSPLHF. Here the CDR3 DNA reads TGTGCCAGCAGTGAAGCTTGGAGTCCCCTCCACTTT.

This chain links TRBV7-9 with TRBJ2-3, with 7 bases identical to TRBD1. The J segment lost 6 bases and the V segment lost 8 bases, leaving 14 bases of the junction unmatched. Germline lookup yields CDR1 SEHNR and CDR2 FQNEAQ (reference sequence). The CDR3 sequence is 15 residues long. CDR3 sequence reads: CASPTGEKVLDTQYF. The CDR3, as DNA: TGTGCCAGCCCTACAGGGGAAAAGGTTTTGGATACGCAGTATTTT.

This clone was counted a few times. This chain uses TRBV5-6 with TRBJ2-1, with 10 bases identical to TRBD2. CDR3 length equals 14 residues. Germline CDR1 reads SGHDT; CDR2 reads YYEEEE. J gave up 6 bases and V 5 bases, and 5 bases lay outside the gene matches. CDR3 in amino acids: CASSRLAGLNEQFF. In DNA form, the CDR3 reads TGTGCCAGCAGTCGACTAGCGGGTCTCAATGAGCAGTTCTTC.

The J gene is TRBJ1-6, the V gene TRBV7-2; 9 bases match TRBD1. The CDR3 runs to 15 residues. Germline trimming cut 1 base from V and 5 bases from J; bases unmatched to any gene: 0. Per the germline V gene, CDR1 is SGHTA and CDR2 is FQGNSA. The CDR3 nucleotides are TGTGCCAGCAGCTTAGGACAGGGGGATAATTCACCCCTCCACTTT. Translation: CASSLGQGDNSPLHF.

V and J are TRBV30 and TRBJ1-6; 7 bases line up with TRBD1. The germline gives CDR1 GTSNPN, CDR2 SVGIG (reference sequence). The CDR3 length is 12 residues. Trimming at V came to 5 bases and at J to 5 bases, leaving 0 bases not matched to a gene. The CDR3 region is CAWGTDNSPLHF. The DNA of the CDR3 is TGTGCCTGGGGGACAGATAATTCACCCCTCCACTTT.

The genes are TRBV15 and TRBJ2-3; D is uncertain. Trimming removed 0 bases from V and 0 bases from J, with 10 bases in between. CDR1 is LNHNV, CDR2 YYDKDF, per germline (reference sequence). CDR3 length: 16 amino acids. The CDR3 nucleotides read TGTGCCACCAGCAGAGATAGTACAGCTAGCACAGATACGCAGTATTTT. Its protein product is CATSRDSTASTDTQYF.